The subject of this entry is one T cell receptor beta chain. This CDR3 is 15 amino acids long. Trimming took 4 bases from V and 8 from J; bases not matched to a gene: 7. Germline V CDR1 and CDR2: SNHLY, FYNNEI. These data are taken from a study of control samples from healthy donors and cancer patients. Assay: immunoSEQ multiplex PCR; the TCRdb copy retains only in-frame clones and omits some. The sample shows 150,000 or so clones, around 90% of them seen only once. V gene TRBV2 combines with J gene TRBJ1-4; TRBD1 aligns across 10 bases. The receptor was isolated from a man aged 18 to 35 in good health. Sequenced material: blood. The CDR3 reads CASSGQGAGREKLFF. In DNA form, the CDR3 reads TGTGCCAGCAGTGGACAGGGGGCAGGACGAGAAAAACTGTTTTTT.